This T cell receptor (beta chain) comes out of a study of cytomegalovirus exposure and HLA in healthy donors. The PCR had 60 Vbeta and 13 Jbeta primers. TCRdb keeps only in-frame clones here, not all; method: immunoSEQ multiplex PCR. This table holds 90,000 to 120,000 clones, roughly 80% found once. The CDR3 contains 14 residues. Trimming pared 2 bases from V and 3 bases from J, leaving 14 bases between. The germline gives CDR1 GTSNPN, CDR2 SVGIG (reference sequence). The TCR sequence derives from a female donor in good health and CMV-seropositive. The V gene is TRBV30, the J gene TRBJ2-7; no clear D. The sample consisted of PBMCs. This CDR3 is CAWSPPFGNYEQYF. CDR3 DNA: TGTGCCTGGAGTCCCCCTTTCGGTAACTACGAGCAGTACTTC. The full variable domain, with the rest looked up from reference TRBV30 and TRBJ2-7, is SQTIHQWPATLVQPVGSPLSLECTVEGTSNPNLYWYRQAAGRGLQLLFYSVGIGQISSEVPQNLSASRPQDRQFILSSKKLLLSDSGFYLCAWSPPFGNYEQYFGPGTRLTVT.